This is a list of T cell receptor beta chains from one sample in a study of T-cell reconstitution after alpha-beta-depleted transplantation in children. In TCRdb, the PCR reads were re-called with MiXCR into one record per CDR3 protein. The table lists under 400,000 distinct CDR3 sequences, roughly 25% of them singletons. Sequenced here: PBMCs, mostly from graft donor cells, sampled 180 days after TCRalphabeta/CD19-depleted stem cell transplant. The receptors originated from a male patient between 5 and 17 years old who had a stem cell transplant for acute lymphoblastic leukemia, so the T cells may come from the graft donor. The CDR3 runs from the conserved cysteine through the conserved F or W. A D gene is named only where the DNA matches it firmly. Clone size appears in some rows only: once, few, many, or a class for an expanded clone.

TRBD2	TRBJ2-3	-	TRBV7-9	CASSQTSGRKDTQYF	TGTGCCAGCAGCCAGACTAGCGGGAGGAAAGATACGCAGTATTTT
-	TRBJ1-1	-	TRBV12-3/TRBV12-4	CASSLGQIFTEAFF	TGTGCCAGCAGTTTGGGGCAGATTTTCACTGAAGCTTTCTTT
-	TRBJ2-1	many	TRBV10-1	CASSESTGRNEQFF	TGCGCCAGCAGTGAGTCGACAGGGAGGAATGAGCAGTTCTTC
-	TRBJ2-3	many	TRBV9	CASSVRGGTDTQYF	TGTGCCAGCAGCGTACGAGGGGGCACAGATACGCAGTATTTT
-	TRBJ1-5	-	TRBV28	CASSLSTGQKYSNQPQHF	TGTGCCAGCAGTTTGTCTACAGGACAGAAATATAGCAATCAGCCCCAGCATTTT
-	TRBJ1-1	-	TRBV14	CASSHSRNTEAFF	TGTGCCAGCAGCCATTCAAGGAACACTGAAGCTTTCTTT
TRBD1	TRBJ2-5	few	TRBV5-1	CASSVRTGGETQYF	TGCGCCAGCAGCGTCCGGACAGGGGGAGAGACCCAGTACTTC
-	TRBJ1-1	-	TRBV12-3/TRBV12-4	CASSLRGAGTFF	TGTGCCAGCAGTCTCAGGGGTGCTGGGACTTTCTTT
-	TRBJ1-1	-	TRBV7-3	CASSETGILNTEAFF	TGTGCCAGCAGCGAGACAGGTATCTTGAACACTGAAGCTTTCTTT
-	TRBJ2-1	-	TRBV7-9	CASSSGLTYNEQFF	TGTGCCAGCAGTTCGGGGCTCACCTACAATGAGCAGTTCTTC
-	TRBJ2-2	-	TRBV7-3	CASSLRGHGELFF	TGTGCCAGCAGCTTAAGGGGACACGGGGAGCTGTTTTTT
-	TRBJ1-3	-	TRBV11-1	CASSPYAQGLAHDSGNTIYF	TGTGCCAGCAGCCCCTACGCACAGGGTCTGGCGCATGATTCTGGAAACACCATATATTTT
-	TRBJ2-7	-	TRBV11-2	CASSTDFYEQYF	TGTGCCAGCAGCACGGATTTCTACGAGCAGTACTTC
-	TRBJ2-1	-	TRBV11-2	CASSLGYRGPSGTYNEQFF	TGTGCCAGCAGCTTAGGGTACAGGGGGCCTAGCGGGACCTACAATGAGCAGTTCTTC
-	TRBJ2-1	-	TRBV4-2	CASSLTVSSYNEQFF	TGTGCCAGCAGCCTAACGGTCTCGTCCTACAATGAGCAGTTCTTC
TRBD1	TRBJ1-2	many	TRBV5-1	CASRQGANYGYTF	TGCGCCAGCCGACAGGGGGCGAACTATGGCTACACCTTC
-	TRBJ1-2	-	TRBV5-1	CASRLSDGWYGYTF	TGCGCCAGCAGGTTGTCGGATGGATGGTATGGCTACACCTTC
TRBD2	TRBJ2-5	-	TRBV3-1	CASSPGLPGEATQYF	TGTGCCAGCAGCCCGGGACTACCCGGCGAGGCGACCCAGTACTTC
-	TRBJ1-5	many	TRBV12-3/TRBV12-4	CASSLAQGNQPQHF	TGTGCCAGCAGTTTAGCGCAGGGGAATCAGCCCCAGCATTTT
-	TRBJ2-1	-	TRBV20-1	CSASFNEQFF	TGCAGTGCTAGTTTTAATGAGCAGTTCTTC
-	TRBJ2-7	few	TRBV6-4	CASSSKGSAYEQYF	TGTGCCAGCAGTAGTAAGGGCAGCGCCTACGAGCAGTACTTC
TRBD1	TRBJ2-3	-	TRBV6-5	CASSYVGRGTDTQYF	TGTGCCAGCAGTTACGTTGGCAGGGGGACAGATACGCAGTATTTT
-	TRBJ2-7	few	TRBV7-6	CASSLSPTGSLNGAYEQYF	TGTGCCAGCAGCTTAAGTCCCACAGGCTCCCTAAATGGGGCTTACGAGCAGTACTTC
-	TRBJ2-5	few	TRBV12-3/TRBV12-4	CASSLTPPEERRQETQYF	TGTGCCAGCAGTTTAACCCCTCCGGAGGAGCGGAGGCAAGAGACCCAGTACTTC
TRBD1	TRBJ2-5	few	TRBV12-3/TRBV12-4	CASSLGQATRKTQYF	TGTGCCAGCAGCCTTGGACAGGCTACTCGAAAGACCCAGTACTTC
-	TRBJ1-2	few	TRBV6-1	CASIRTTNGYGYTF	TGTGCCAGCATCCGGACGACAAACGGCTATGGCTACACCTTC
TRBD2	TRBJ2-7	-	TRBV4-2	CASSPGLAWAYEQYF	TGTGCCAGCAGCCCAGGACTAGCGTGGGCATACGAGCAGTACTTC
-	TRBJ1-2	-	TRBV6-6	CASSYGIAYGYTF	TGTGCCAGCAGTTACGGGATCGCCTATGGCTACACCTTC
-	TRBJ2-1	few	TRBV4-2	CASSQASGRYTGQFF	TGTGCCAGCAGCCAGGCGAGCGGCCGCTACACGGGGCAGTTCTTC
-	TRBJ1-1	-	TRBV28	CASSRDRGNSGINTEAFF	TGTGCCAGCAGTCGTGACCGGGGCAACTCAGGGATAAACACTGAAGCTTTCTTT
TRBD1	TRBJ2-7	-	TRBV7-2	CASLFDRDRDYEQYF	TGTGCCAGCCTCTTCGACCGGGACAGGGACTACGAGCAGTACTTC
TRBD2	TRBJ2-2	-	TRBV12-3/TRBV12-4	CASSPTSGRPAGELFF	TGTGCCAGCAGCCCGACTAGCGGGAGACCGGCCGGGGAGCTGTTTTTT
TRBD1	TRBJ1-2	-	TRBV10-2	CASSEGTGYGYTF	TGCGCCAGCAGTGAAGGGACAGGCTATGGCTACACCTTC
TRBD2	TRBJ2-7	-	TRBV4-1	CASSQEPSGRAGDEQYF	TGCGCCAGCAGCCAAGAACCTAGCGGGAGGGCCGGGGACGAGCAGTACTTC
-	TRBJ2-1	-	TRBV6-2/TRBV6-3	CASSYSLTSFNNEQFF	TGTGCCAGCAGTTACTCGTTAACTAGTTTTAATAATGAGCAGTTCTTC
-	TRBJ2-2	few	TRBV30	CAWTRSLSGGELFF	TGTGCCTGGACCCGGTCTTTATCCGGCGGGGAGCTGTTTTTT
-	TRBJ2-7	-	TRBV10-3	CAISESLRVEQYF	TGTGCCATCAGTGAGTCTCTACGGGTCGAGCAGTACTTC
TRBD1	TRBJ1-1	few	TRBV9	CASSVGSGGTGAEAFF	TGTGCCAGCAGCGTAGGTTCCGGGGGGACAGGGGCTGAAGCTTTCTTT
TRBD1	TRBJ1-5	-	TRBV20-1	CSARPATGVFQPQHF	TGCAGTGCTCGACCCGCGACAGGGGTTTTTCAGCCCCAGCATTTT
-	TRBJ2-6	-	TRBV19	CASSRGMVGSGANVLTF	TGTGCCAGTAGCCGGGGCATGGTCGGTTCTGGGGCCAACGTCCTGACTTTC
TRBD1	TRBJ2-5	few	TRBV10-3	CAISESTGQETQYF	TGTGCCATCAGTGAGTCGACAGGGCAAGAGACCCAGTACTTC
TRBD2	TRBJ2-7	few	TRBV7-2	CASSRLAGGKGEQYF	TGTGCCAGCAGCCGACTAGCGGGAGGGAAAGGGGAGCAGTACTTC
TRBD1	TRBJ2-2	few	TRBV5-1	CASSPGTGPTGELFF	TGCGCCAGCAGCCCAGGGACAGGCCCCACCGGGGAGCTGTTTTTT
TRBD2	TRBJ2-1	few	TRBV24-1	CATSDPAGGPNPNNEQFF	TGTGCCACCAGTGACCCAGCGGGAGGGCCCAACCCAAACAATGAGCAGTTCTTC
-	TRBJ1-3	-	TRBV3-1	CASSQAEYTIYF	TGTGCCAGCAGCCAAGCGGAGTACACCATATATTTT
-	TRBJ1-5	-	TRBV20-1	CSARATGLNQPQHF	TGCAGTGCTAGAGCAACAGGTCTCAATCAGCCCCAGCATTTT
-	TRBJ2-1	few	TRBV7-8	CASSPSRGRDHNEQFF	TGTGCCAGCAGCCCTAGCCGTGGCAGAGACCACAATGAGCAGTTCTTC
TRBD2	TRBJ2-1	few	TRBV3-1	CASSQDTGLAYNEQFF	TGTGCCAGCAGCCAAGATACGGGACTAGCCTACAATGAGCAGTTCTTC
-	TRBJ2-1	many	TRBV5-1	CASSRELLDEQFF	TGCGCCAGCAGTCGCGAGCTCCTTGATGAGCAGTTCTTC
-	TRBJ1-3	-	TRBV10-3	CPRFSGNTIYF	TGTCCCAGGTTTTCTGGAAACACCATATATTTT
TRBD2	TRBJ2-7	-	TRBV5-1	CASSRGTSGYERYF	TGCGCCAGCAGCCGCGGGACTAGCGGATACGAGCGGTACTTC